Each of the 12 T cell receptor beta chains below was sequenced from the same sample in a study of post-analysis software for immune sequencing data. Presence of unique molecular identifiers characterized the TCR beta cDNA libraries. MiXCR, applied by TCRdb to the PCR reads, yields one record per CDR3 protein. The profile shows around 150,000 distinct CDR3 sequences, under 40% of them singletons. The specimen was blood, collected after autologous hematopoietic stem cell transplantation. The source is a girl between 10 and 17 years old with multiple sclerosis.

The rearrangement joins TRBV20-1 to TRBJ1-2; D unresolved. Looked up from germline, CDR1 is DFQATT and CDR2 is SNEGSKA (reference sequence). The CDR3 is 13 amino acids. V lost 6 bases and J lost 6, with 17 bases in between. For the CDR3, the DNA is TGCAGTGCGCAGGTGGAGTTGAGGGATGGCTACACCTTC. Amino acid sequence: CSAQVELRDGYTF.

The chain has TRBV7-2 and TRBJ1-2; 9 nucleotides line up with TRBD1. CDR1 SGHTA and CDR2 FQGNSA come from the germline V gene. The J segment lost 3 bases and the V segment lost 1 base, leaving 6 bases of the junction unmatched. This CDR3 region has 16 residues. The CDR3 here is CASSLVGTGSHYGYTF. CDR3 DNA sequence: TGTGCCAGCAGCTTAGTGGGGACAGGGAGCCACTATGGCTACACCTTC. Together with reference TRBV7-2 and TRBJ1-2, the CDR3 gives the full variable domain: GAGVSQSPSNKVTEKGKDVELRCDPISGHTALYWYRQSLGQGLEFLIYFQGNSAPDKSGLPSDRFSAERTGGSVSTLTIQRTQQEDSAVYLCASSLVGTGSHYGYTFGSGTRLTVV.

The chain carries TRBV7-2 and TRBJ2-1; perhaps TRBD2 as D (6 bases). Trimming pared 0 bases from V and 4 bases from J, leaving 10 bases between. Germline V lookup: CDR1 SGHTA, CDR2 FQGNSA. This CDR3 is built from 15 residues. The CDR3 protein is CASSLAPGSYNEQFF. DNA for the CDR3: TGTGCCAGCAGCTTAGCCCCCGGGAGTTACAATGAGCAGTTCTTC. The full variable domain, rest sourced from reference TRBV7-2 and TRBJ2-1, is GAGVSQSPSNKVTEKGKDVELRCDPISGHTALYWYRQSLGQGLEFLIYFQGNSAPDKSGLPSDRFSAERTGGSVSTLTIQRTQQEDSAVYLCASSLAPGSYNEQFFGPGTRLTVL.

There are a few counts of this clonotype. This chain connects TRBV29-1 to TRBJ2-7; 7 bases line up with TRBD2. Trimming at V came to 8 bases and at J to 1 base, leaving 23 bases not matched to a gene. The CDR3 length is 18 residues. Looked up from germline, CDR1 is SQVTM and CDR2 is ANQGSEA. The DNA of the CDR3 is TGCAGCCCCTCGGCGGGAGATAGGGTTAATGGAAGGTCCTACGAGCAGTACTTC. It yields the protein CSPSAGDRVNGRSYEQYF.

CDR3 amino acids: CASSPTGWGGDNYGYTF. The DNA of the CDR3 is TGTGCCAGCAGTCCCACAGGTTGGGGCGGAGACAACTATGGCTACACCTTC. The genes are TRBV6-1 and TRBJ1-2; possible D gene TRBD1, 5 bases. The V gene lost 5 bases and the J gene lost 2 bases, with 21 bases spanning the gap. Germline CDR1 is MNHNS and CDR2 is SASEGT. CDR3 length: 17 residues.

The CDR3 protein is CASSQELGGTEAFF. CDR3 sequence (DNA): TGTGCCAGCAGCCAAGAACTGGGGGGGACTGAAGCTTTCTTT. V usage is TRBV14 and J usage is TRBJ1-1, with a weak D call TRBD1 (5 bases). CDR1 is SGHDN and CDR2 is FVKESK in the germline V gene. The CDR3 runs 14 residues. V was trimmed by 0 bases and J by 5 bases, leaving 10 bases between them.

This clonotype was recorded at least ten times. The rearrangement uses TRBV5-1 and TRBJ2-3; 10 nucleotides match TRBD1. V was clipped by 4 bases and J by 0 bases; unmatched bases: 5. CDR3 length equals 16 residues. Germline V gene lookup returns CDR1 SGHRS and CDR2 YFSETQ. The CDR3 loop reads CASSHGDRGSTDTQYF. CDR3 coding DNA: TGCGCCAGCAGCCACGGGGACAGGGGAAGCACAGATACGCAGTATTTT.

The J gene is TRBJ2-7, the V gene TRBV11-1, with 11 nucleotides matching TRBD2. Germline CDR1 and CDR2: SGHAT and FQDESV (reference sequence). This CDR3 spans 15 amino acids. V shed 5 bases, J shed 3 bases, and the junction held 6 bases outside the gene matches. CDR3: CASSAGTSGYYEQYF. CDR3 nucleotide sequence: TGTGCCAGCAGCGCCGGGACTAGCGGTTACTACGAGCAGTACTTC.

This clonotype was counted between two and nine times. This chain connects TRBV12-3 or TRBV12-4 to TRBJ2-3; 10 positions match TRBD1. Germline trimming cut 6 bases from V and 1 base from J; bases unmatched to any gene: 19. The CDR3 spans 20 residues. The CDR3 here is CASSITSGQGPRGGTDTQYF. The CDR3 DNA sequence: TGTGCCAGCAGCATAACCTCGGGACAGGGGCCTAGGGGGGGCACAGATACGCAGTATTTT.

The chain recombines TRBV20-1 with TRBJ1-4; D is possibly TRBD1 (5 bases). There are 15 residues in the CDR3. Germline-derived CDR1 and CDR2 are DFQATT and SNEGSKA (reference sequence). V lost 5 bases to trimming and J lost 5 bases, with 18 bases between them. CDR3 sequence: CSAENPGPKNEKLFF. DNA of the CDR3: TGCAGTGCTGAAAATCCGGGGCCGAAGAATGAAAAACTGTTTTTT.

This clonotype showed up just a few times. V and J are TRBV6-1 and TRBJ2-7, with D uncertain. CDR3 length: 12 amino acids. The V gene's germline CDR1 is MNHNS and CDR2 SASEGT. V was pared by 4 bases and J by 4 bases, with 8 bases between. CDR3 sequence (DNA): TGTGCCAGCAGTGGGCTCAATTACGAGCAGTACTTC. This gives the protein CASSGLNYEQYF.

This clonotype was counted between two and nine times. V and J are TRBV12-3 or TRBV12-4 and TRBJ1-4; tentative D call: TRBD1 (6 bases). The CDR3 has 15 amino acids. Deletions cut 3 bases from V and 8 bases from J, with 16 bases between. The CDR3 reads CASSLGRGIGEKLFF. The CDR3 nucleotides are TGTGCCAGCAGTTTGGGCAGGGGAATAGGGGAAAAACTGTTTTTT.